The 27 T cell receptor beta chains below were found in one sample sequenced in a study of technical replicates of blood from a few donors. Sequencing was performed with immunoSEQ multiplex PCR; in TCRdb, only in-frame clones are kept and a portion is missing. The sample has about 69,000 clones, around 90% seen once. Sequenced: PBMCs. The source of these receptors is a human donor in good health. Some clones in this sample may be carry-over from other donors' samples.

The chain employs TRBV5-1 and TRBJ1-4; D may be TRBD1 (6 bases). V shed 4 bases and J shed 5 bases, with 12 bases lying between them. The length of the CDR3 is 14 residues. Per the germline V gene, CDR1 is SGHRS and CDR2 is YFSETQ. CDR3 nucleotide sequence: TGCGCCAGCAGCCTCCGGACAGCGAATGAAAAACTGTTTTTT. It is translated as CASSLRTANEKLFF.

This clone showed up many times. This chain connects TRBV7-8 to TRBJ2-7; D might be TRBD1 (8 bases). The CDR3 is made up of 18 amino acids. The germline V gene encodes CDR1 SGHVS and CDR2 FQNEAQ. V was cut by 5 bases and J by 4 bases, with 27 bases left in between. The CDR3: CASSRDRGRRGGLYEQYF. The CDR3 coding sequence is TGTGCCAGCAGCCGTGACAGGGGCCGAAGGGGGGGGTTATACGAGCAGTACTTC.

The chain joins TRBV18 to TRBJ1-1; no firm D call. CDR1 and CDR2 from the germline V gene are KGHSH and LQKENI. The CDR3 covers 13 residues. V lost 5 bases, J lost 5 bases, and 12 bases lay in between. This CDR3 is CASSSSLETEAFF. DNA for the CDR3: TGTGCCAGCTCATCGAGCTTGGAGACTGAAGCTTTCTTT.

V is TRBV6-5 and J is TRBJ1-6; D might be TRBD1 (6 bases). Trimming cost V 10 bases and J 11 bases, with 18 bases left between them. This CDR3 spans 13 amino acids. The V gene's germline CDR1 is MNHEY and CDR2 SVGAGI. The CDR3 loop is CATSSRGLAPLHF. The CDR3 region has the DNA TGTGCCACAAGCAGCAGGGGTCTGGCACCCCTCCACTTT.

The CDR3 loop is CASTPPGSYEQYF. The CDR3, as DNA: TGTGCCAGCACACCCCCAGGGTCCTACGAGCAGTACTTC. The rearrangement uses TRBV7-9 and TRBJ2-7; perhaps TRBD1 as D (5 bases). Trimming removed 7 bases at V and 1 base at J, with 11 bases between. The CDR3 has 13 amino acids. Germline CDR1 reads SEHNR; CDR2 reads FQNEAQ (reference sequence).

V and J are TRBV9 and TRBJ1-2; no reliable D call. This CDR3 contains 16 residues. Per germline, CDR1 SGDLS and CDR2 YYNGEE. The V gene lost 0 bases and the J gene lost 6 bases, with 18 bases spanning the gap. CDR3 region: CASSVGVGGLGNGYTF. CDR3 nucleotide sequence: TGTGCCAGCAGCGTAGGGGTCGGAGGGCTGGGGAATGGCTACACCTTC.

For the CDR3, the DNA is TGTGCCAGTAGTACTCCTCAGGGACCCCTCCACTTT. Residues: CASSTPQGPLHF. V usage is TRBV19 and J usage is TRBJ1-6, with a weak D call TRBD1 (5 bases). Germline V gives CDR1 LNHDA, CDR2 SQIVND (reference sequence). V was pared by 4 bases and J by 12 bases, with 10 bases between. The CDR3 consists of 12 residues.

This chain links TRBV12-1 with TRBJ2-7; the table's D call of TRBD2 was not tested on the DNA. TRBV12-1 represents a pseudogene. This CDR3 has 12 residues. The CDR3 DNA is TGTGCCGAGACGGCGGGAAACTACGAGCAGTACTTC. Its translation: CAETAGNYEQYF.

This clone was recorded once. The V and J genes are TRBV7-9 and TRBJ1-2, with 7 bases matching TRBD1. With 5 bases clipped from V and 4 bases from J, the junction kept 1 base outside the gene matches. This CDR3 comprises 12 residues. CDR1 and CDR2 from the germline V gene are SEHNR and FQNEAQ (reference sequence). The CDR3 DNA sequence: TGTGCCAGCAGCCGGGACAGCTATGGCTACACCTTC. Translation gives CASSRDSYGYTF.

Here the CDR3 reads CASSIEGSGSSYNEQFF. DNA of the CDR3: TGTGCCAGTAGTATAGAAGGTAGCGGGAGCTCCTACAATGAGCAGTTCTTC. The chain employs TRBV19 and TRBJ2-1; 9 nucleotides line up with TRBD2. Germline values: CDR1 LNHDA, CDR2 SQIVND (reference sequence). Germline trimming cut 0 bases from V and 0 bases from J; bases unmatched to any gene: 3. The CDR3 sequence is 17 residues long.

The rearrangement joins TRBV6-5 to TRBJ1-4; TRBD1 matches 7 bases. The CDR3 contains 14 residues. CDR1 MNHEY and CDR2 SVGAGI come from the germline V gene. J lost 8 bases, V lost 8 bases, and 11 bases had no gene match. CDR3 loop: CASGLTGFAEKLFF. As DNA, the CDR3 is TGTGCCAGCGGACTGACAGGGTTCGCGGAAAAACTGTTTTTT.

The rearrangement links TRBV19 to TRBJ2-1; TRBD1 matches 9 bases. The CDR3 has 14 amino acids. V trimming: 7 bases; J trimming: 9 bases; junction bases outside the gene matches: 10. Germline loops: CDR1 LNHDA, CDR2 SQIVND (reference sequence). This CDR3 reads CASKGGQGWGEQFF. Written as DNA, the CDR3 is TGTGCCAGTAAAGGGGGACAGGGTTGGGGTGAGCAGTTCTTC.

The gene calls are TRBV5-1 and TRBJ1-5, with TRBD1 identical over 11 bases. The length of the CDR3 is 18 residues. After removal of 0 bases from V and 7 bases from J, the junction contained 12 bases not matched to a gene. Germline V gene data show CDR1 as SGHRS and CDR2 as YFSETQ. CDR3 protein: CASSLAPAGTGGGQPQHF. CDR3 coding DNA: TGCGCCAGCAGCTTGGCTCCTGCCGGGACAGGGGGTGGACAGCCCCAGCATTTT.

The genes are TRBV7-2 and TRBJ1-5; 8 positions agree with TRBD1. The CDR3 is made up of 15 amino acids. Losses at the gene ends were 5 bases for V and 6 bases for J; bases not matched to a gene: 9. Germline V gives CDR1 SGHTA, CDR2 FQGNSA. The CDR3: CASSPSGGGSQPQHF. The CDR3 bases are TGTGCCAGCAGCCCCTCAGGGGGCGGGAGTCAGCCCCAGCATTTT.

V and J are TRBV9 and TRBJ2-5, with TRBD1 identical over 8 bases. CDR3 length: 15 amino acids. Germline values: CDR1 SGDLS, CDR2 YYNGEE. The ends lost 0 bases at V and 5 bases at J; junction bases unmatched: 6. In nucleotides, the CDR3 is TGTGCCAGCAGCGTAGAGGACAGGGAGTCGGAGACCCAGTACTTC. This encodes CASSVEDRESETQYF.

The V and J genes are TRBV7-2 and TRBJ2-7; 7 bases are shared with TRBD2. After removal of 1 base from V and 3 bases from J, the junction contained 3 bases not matched to a gene. The CDR3 is 14 amino acids. Germline values: CDR1 SGHTA, CDR2 FQGNSA. The CDR3 nucleotides are TGTGCCAGCAGCTTAGGACTAGCAGGCTACGAGCAGTACTTC. Protein: CASSLGLAGYEQYF.

The V and J genes are TRBV4-2 and TRBJ2-7, with a weak D call TRBD1 (6 bases). Trimming removed 0 bases at V and 1 base at J, with 10 bases between. The CDR3 has 15 amino acids. Germline V gene sequence: CDR1 LGHNA, CDR2 YNFKEQ. CDR3 bases: TGTGCCAGCAGCCAAGAAAGCGGACAGTCCTACGAGCAGTACTTC. Protein sequence: CASSQESGQSYEQYF.

The chain is built from TRBV27 and TRBJ2-1; no firm D call. The V gene lost 10 bases and the J gene lost 6 bases, with 16 bases spanning the gap. Germline CDR1 and CDR2: MNHEY and SMNVEV (reference sequence). This CDR3 comprises 13 residues. CDR3 sequence: CATRTLYANEQFF. DNA of the CDR3: TGTGCCACTAGAACGCTCTACGCCAATGAGCAGTTCTTC.

A single count supports this clone. The chain couples TRBV7-2 to TRBJ2-3, with 8 bases that match TRBD2. The CDR3 length is 14 residues. CDR1 is SGHTA and CDR2 is FQGNSA in the germline V gene. Losses at the gene ends were 5 bases for V and 1 base for J; bases not matched to a gene: 2. CDR3 nucleotides: TGTGCCAGCAGCCAACTAGCGGGCACAGATACGCAGTATTTT. Translated, it gives CASSQLAGTDTQYF.

This clone was seen at least ten times. The V call is TRBV5-6, the J call TRBJ1-2, with 7 bases fitting TRBD1. The CDR3 is 14 residues long. Germline V gives CDR1 SGHDT, CDR2 YYEEEE. J gave up 4 bases and V 6 bases, and 9 bases lay outside the gene matches. Written as DNA, the CDR3 is TGTGCCAGCAACTTAGAGACAGGGTTCTATGGCTACACCTTC. Translating it yields CASNLETGFYGYTF.

This rearrangement joins TRBV11-2 to TRBJ2-5, with TRBD2 matching over 7 bases. Germline V gene lookup returns CDR1 SGHAT and CDR2 FQNNGV. The length of the CDR3 is 14 residues. With V trimmed by 0 bases and J by 11 bases, 9 bases remained unmatched. The CDR3 here is CASSLDQVGREQYF. CDR3 nucleotides: TGTGCCAGCAGCTTAGACCAGGTGGGGAGGGAGCAGTACTTC.

In DNA, the CDR3 is TGTGCCAGCAGCTTAACGGGACTAGCGGGCTCCTACGAGCAGTACTTC. Translation gives CASSLTGLAGSYEQYF. The V gene is TRBV7-3, the J gene TRBJ2-7; TRBD2 aligns across 12 bases. Germline V gene lookup returns CDR1 SGHTA and CDR2 FQGTGA. This CDR3 is built from 16 residues. The junction had 0 bases not matched to a gene; V was cut back by 0 bases and J by 0 bases.

The rearrangement uses TRBV6-1 and TRBJ2-7; TRBD2 aligns across 7 bases. This CDR3 comprises 13 residues. Germline trimming cut 7 bases from V and 0 bases from J; bases unmatched to any gene: 3. Germline V gives CDR1 MNHNS, CDR2 SASEGT. CDR3 in DNA: TGTGCCAGCACGGGGGGTGACTCCTACGAGCAGTACTTC. Encoded protein: CASTGGDSYEQYF.

J is TRBJ2-5 and V is TRBV7-9, with D unresolved. The CDR3 loop spans 14 amino acids. Trimming shortened V by 5 bases and J by 1 base, and 11 bases separated the two germline ends. CDR1 and CDR2 (germline): SEHNR, FQNEAQ (reference sequence). The CDR3 DNA sequence: TGTGCCAGCAGCAACAGTTACCTCCAAGAGACCCAGTACTTC. It codes for CASSNSYLQETQYF.

The genes are TRBV19 and TRBJ1-3, with 7 bases lining up with TRBD1. The CDR3 is made up of 17 amino acids. With 4 bases clipped from V and 0 bases from J, the junction kept 9 bases outside the gene matches. CDR1 is LNHDA and CDR2 is SQIVND in the germline V gene (reference sequence). CDR3 in DNA: TGTGCCAGTAGTAGCCCGGACAGGATCTTCTCTGGAAACACCATATATTTT. Translation: CASSSPDRIFSGNTIYF. The entire variable domain, with the rest obtained from reference TRBV19 and TRBJ1-3, is as follows: DGGITQSPKYLFRKEGQNVTLSCEQNLNHDAMYWYRQDPGQGLRLIYYSQIVNDFQKGDIAEGYSVSREKKESFPLTVTSAQKNPTAFYLCASSSPDRIFSGNTIYFGEGSWLTVV.

The chain combines TRBV7-2 with TRBJ2-7; D remains ambiguous. V gave up 4 bases and J gave up 2 bases, with 18 bases separating them. The CDR3 has 16 amino acids. The germline V gene encodes CDR1 SGHTA and CDR2 FQGNSA. In nucleotides, the CDR3 is TGTGCCAGCAGCTCCCCTAGGTCGAGGAGAACCTACGAGCAGTACTTC. Protein sequence: CASSSPRSRRTYEQYF.

J is TRBJ1-6 and V is TRBV9; 10 bases align to TRBD1. Unmatched junction bases numbered 6, after V lost 3 bases and J lost 9 bases. The CDR3 length is 15 residues. Germline V gene lookup returns CDR1 SGDLS and CDR2 YYNGEE. The CDR3 DNA is TGTGCCAGCAGCGCCGAAGGGACAGGGGTTTCACCCCTCCACTTT. This gives the protein CASSAEGTGVSPLHF.